The sequence of this TCR beta chain was determined in a study of shared T cell receptors in the human thymus listed by TCRdb under 2021. With regard to the full study: The study investigated the way shared, self-reactive T-cell receptor alpha chains are produced in the human thymus.

The library was obtained by the immunoSEQ multiplex PCR assay. The immuneACCESS repertoire file appears here via TCRdb, limited to in-frame rearrangements. These files lack a portion of the clones; in checked studies, under half of the deficit traces to unresolved V genes, and the cause of the others is not known. The table for this sample lists 500,000 to 750,000 clones; around 89% of them were counted only once. The ten top clones hold 0.008% to 0.011% of the sample. Spanning cysteine to phenylalanine, the CDR3 consists of 15 amino acids. Only CDR3 DNA remains: 45 bases, in frame from the first base. Relative to germline, V is missing 6 bases and J is missing 2 bases, with 9 bases of the junction outside any gene match. CDR1 and CDR2 were assigned from the germline V gene as MNHEY and SVGAGI. Turning to this clone: Its recognized antigen is unknown. There are no base qualities to consult, and no much larger clone falls within one base.

These data were likewise used in another study, on human thymus T cells. Per that second paper: In Finland, the donors were immunologically healthy infants who were having open corrective cardiac surgery for congenital heart defects. Thymus tissue was obtained as surgical resects removed during corrective cardiac surgery. Usage of V and J gene segments appeared to be biased in both the thymic and the peripheral blood repertoires. According to the related research, thymic TCR repertoires were highly overlapping among unrelated individuals. The study characterized TCR alpha and beta repertoires from about 8 infant thymus samples and a few related peripheral blood samples. Donor ages ranged from about 6 to 250 days, and the cohort comprised roughly six male and a couple of female infants. Thymocytes were mechanically released from the tissue and were stored as pellets of about 8.5-31 million cells at -70 degrees C. Genomic DNA was extracted from frozen cell pellets with a QIAsymphony instrument. The immunoSEQ multiplex PCR assay was used to amplify the TCRB and TCRAD loci from a standardized quantity of quality-controlled genomic DNA. The amplicons covered the V(D)J region and were long enough to include the CDR3 and to identify the V and J genes. Amplicon sequencing was performed on an Illumina platform through the commercial immunoSEQ service. Primer bias and sequencing errors were corrected using previously described methods, and TCRAD and TCRB definitions followed the IMGT database. immunoSEQ Analyzer 3.0 and VDJTools were used for repertoire analysis, which covered basic statistics, V/J segment usage, diversity estimates, rarefaction and pairwise overlap. Diversity was estimated with Chao1, ChaoE, Efron-Thisted, Shannon and inverse Simpson indices, and also on datasets down-sampled to the smallest sample. Repertoire overlap used strict matching of CDR3 nucleotide sequence, V gene and J gene, with Jaccard-based multidimensional scaling clustering. Thymus samples yielded on average roughly 790,000 unique TCRB clonotypes, compared with around 84,000 from blood samples.

This clonotype originated in a boy younger than two with a congenital heart defect. Donor details come from another sample of the same person, matched by shared clones. The sequencing input was thymocytes. Here the chain combines TRBV6-5 and TRBJ1-2, and TRBD1 aligns with 7 junction nucleotides. At the DNA level, the sequence is TGTGCCAGCAGGAGTTGGACAGGCGGGAACTATGGCTACACCTTC. Translated, this is CASRSWTGGNYGYTF.